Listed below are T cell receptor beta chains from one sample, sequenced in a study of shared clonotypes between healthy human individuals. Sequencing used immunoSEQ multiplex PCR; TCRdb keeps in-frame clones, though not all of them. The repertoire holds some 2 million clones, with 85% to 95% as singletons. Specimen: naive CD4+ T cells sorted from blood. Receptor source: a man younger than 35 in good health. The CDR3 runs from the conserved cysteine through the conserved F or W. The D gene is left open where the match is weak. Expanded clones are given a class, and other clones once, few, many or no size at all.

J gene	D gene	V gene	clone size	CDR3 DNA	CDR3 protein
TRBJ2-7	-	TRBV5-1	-	TGCGCCAGCAGCGACGGGGGAACGACCTACGAGCAGTACTTC	CASSDGGTTYEQYF
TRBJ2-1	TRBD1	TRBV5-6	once	TGTGCCAGCAGCCCCGGGACAGGGGGCTACAATGAGCAGTTCTTC	CASSPGTGGYNEQFF
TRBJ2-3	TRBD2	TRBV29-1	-	TGCAGCGTTGGGGTCGGGACTAGCGGGCCAGATACGCAGTATTTT	CSVGVGTSGPDTQYF
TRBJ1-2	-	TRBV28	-	TGTGCCAGCAGTTTAAGCGGAGAGGGTGGCTACACCTTC	CASSLSGEGGYTF
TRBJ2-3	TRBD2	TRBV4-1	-	TGCGCCAGCAACCAAAAGGTGTTGGGACTAGCGGGGGGCACAGATACGCAGTATTTT	CASNQKVLGLAGGTDTQYF
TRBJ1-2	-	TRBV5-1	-	TGCGCCAGCAGCTTGGAGATAACCGTAGCTAACTATGGCTACACCTTC	CASSLEITVANYGYTF
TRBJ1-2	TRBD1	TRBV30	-	TGTGCCTGGAGAGACAGGGGATCCTATGGCTACACCTTC	CAWRDRGSYGYTF
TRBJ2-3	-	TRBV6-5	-	TGTGCCAGCAGCGTGGGGAGCACAGATACGCAGTATTTT	CASSVGSTDTQYF
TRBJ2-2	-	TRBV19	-	TGTGCCAGTTCGAAGAGTCTGAACACCGGGGAGCTGTTTTTT	CASSKSLNTGELFF
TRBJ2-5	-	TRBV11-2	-	TGTGCCAGCAGTGCAGGGTTCCAGCGAGCCATTGTAGAGACCCAGTACTTC	CASSAGFQRAIVETQYF